The 19 T cell receptor beta chains listed next were all sequenced from one sample in a study of blood T cell repertoires in COVID-19. Produced via immunoSEQ multiplex PCR; TCRdb's table is partial and in-frame only. This sample has approximately 470,000 clones, with roughly 87% found just once. The sequenced sample consisted of PBMCs or T cells enriched from blood (not recorded which). The receptors were gathered from a woman in her late teens or twenties who had recovered from COVID-19.

V is TRBV10-3 and J is TRBJ1-2; 8 bases fit TRBD1. Trimming removed 6 bases from V and 6 bases from J; junction bases left unmatched: 6. CDR1 is ENHRY, CDR2 SYGVKD, per germline. The CDR3 is made up of 13 amino acids. CDR3 sequence: CAIRGVQGDGYTF. CDR3 in DNA: TGTGCCATCAGGGGGGTACAGGGGGATGGCTACACCTTC.

V gene TRBV5-1 combines with J gene TRBJ1-1, with 7 bases matching TRBD1. The V gene's germline CDR1 is SGHRS and CDR2 YFSETQ. The CDR3 length is 16 residues. J was trimmed by 0 bases and V by 4 bases; bases with no gene match: 9. Here the CDR3 DNA reads TGCGCCAGCAGCCCAGGGGACAGTCGAATGAACACTGAAGCTTTCTTT. It specifies CASSPGDSRMNTEAFF.

J is TRBJ2-5 and V is TRBV6-5; TRBD2 agrees at 10 bases. Trimming at V came to 7 bases and at J to 2 bases, leaving 7 bases not matched to a gene. Germline V gene data show CDR1 as MNHEY and CDR2 as SVGAGI. CDR3 length: 15 residues. CDR3: CASNLGLAAQETQYF. CDR3 sequence (DNA): TGTGCCAGCAATCTTGGACTAGCGGCACAAGAGACCCAGTACTTC.

This clone has only one observation. The chain uses TRBV5-1 and TRBJ2-5, with D possibly being TRBD1 (6 bases). CDR3 length: 14 amino acids. The V end was cut by 0 bases, the J end by 7 bases, with 13 bases between. Germline CDR1 is SGHRS and CDR2 is YFSETQ. The CDR3 DNA reads as TGCGCCAGCAGCTTGGGAGACAGGACGGGGACCCAGTACTTC. This translates into CASSLGDRTGTQYF.

The chain has TRBV28 and TRBJ2-3, with D maybe TRBD2 (7 bases). With 6 bases removed from V and 5 bases from J, the gap between germline ends came to 18 bases. The CDR3 extends over 15 amino acids. The germline V gene has CDR1 MDHEN and CDR2 SYDVKM. CDR3 nucleotide sequence: TGTGCCAGCAGAGGGGGACTACTCCTTAGAGATACGCAGTATTTT. The encoded protein is CASRGGLLLRDTQYF. Together with reference TRBV28 and TRBJ2-3, the CDR3 gives the full variable domain: DVKVTQSSRYLVKRTGEKVFLECVQDMDHENMFWYRQDPGLGLRLIYFSYDVKMKEKGDIPEGYSVSREKKERFSLILESASTNQTSMYLCASRGGLLLRDTQYFGPGTRLTVL.

This clone is a singleton in its sample. CDR3 in DNA: TGTGCCAGCAGAATGGGACAGGCAAATCAGCCCCAGCATTTT. This encodes CASRMGQANQPQHF. The chain couples TRBV2 to TRBJ1-5; 8 nucleotides agree with TRBD1. The germline CDR1 and CDR2 sequences are SNHLY and FYNNEI. This CDR3 region has 14 residues. The J segment lost 4 bases and the V segment lost 6 bases, leaving 5 bases of the junction unmatched.

This clone was found a few times. The chain combines TRBV30 with TRBJ1-2, with D maybe TRBD1 (5 bases). The CDR3 contains 14 residues. CDR1 GTSNPN and CDR2 SVGIG come from the germline V gene (reference sequence). Trimming removed 5 bases at V and 3 bases at J, with 16 bases between. Here the CDR3 DNA reads TGTGCCTGGGGGTTTTCAGGGTCCGACTATGGCTACACCTTC. Encoded protein: CAWGFSGSDYGYTF.

This chain connects TRBV4-1 to TRBJ2-3, with 7 nucleotides matching TRBD1. This CDR3 has 19 residues. The V and J ends lost 3 bases and 5 bases, in that order; junction bases with no gene match: 20. The germline CDR1 and CDR2 sequences are MGHRA and YSYEKL. The CDR3 nucleotides read TGCGCCAGCAGCCACTTGGGTAACATAAGGGGGCCCCTACGAGATACGCAGTATTTT. The encoded protein is CASSHLGNIRGPLRDTQYF.

The rearrangement joins TRBV5-1 to TRBJ2-2, with TRBD2 matching 10 bases. The length of the CDR3 is 16 residues. The germline V gene encodes CDR1 SGHRS and CDR2 YFSETQ. The J segment lost 6 bases and the V segment lost 4 bases, leaving 9 bases of the junction unmatched. This chain's CDR3 is CASSDTGTSAPGELFF. CDR3 sequence (DNA): TGCGCCAGCAGCGACACCGGGACTAGCGCCCCCGGGGAGCTGTTTTTT.

The rearrangement uses TRBV11-3 and TRBJ1-1, with 10 bases fitting TRBD1. The CDR3 runs to 15 residues. Unmatched junction bases numbered 7, after V lost 5 bases and J lost 4 bases. Germline CDR1 reads SGHNT; CDR2 reads YENEEA. The CDR3 region is CASSTGQGVGTEAFF. The CDR3 DNA is TGTGCCAGCAGCACCGGACAGGGGGTGGGCACTGAAGCTTTCTTT.

This chain connects TRBV28 to TRBJ2-1; 15 positions agree with TRBD2. Germline CDR1 reads MDHEN; CDR2 reads SYDVKM. The ends lost 5 bases at V and 7 bases at J; junction bases unmatched: 9. This CDR3 is built from 17 residues. The CDR3, as DNA: TGTGCCAGCAGTCCCCGGACTAGCGGGGGGGCCTGGAATGAGCAGTTCTTC. Protein: CASSPRTSGGAWNEQFF. Combining the CDR3 with reference TRBV28 and TRBJ2-1 gives the whole variable domain DVKVTQSSRYLVKRTGEKVFLECVQDMDHENMFWYRQDPGLGLRLIYFSYDVKMKEKGDIPEGYSVSREKKERFSLILESASTNQTSMYLCASSPRTSGGAWNEQFFGPGTRLTVL.

V and J are TRBV7-2 and TRBJ2-6, with 14 bases identical to TRBD2. CDR3 length equals 18 residues. CDR1 and CDR2 (germline): SGHTA, FQGNSA. Losses at the gene ends were 5 bases for V and 0 bases for J; bases not matched to a gene: 3. The CDR3 nucleotides read TGTGCCAGCAGCCGGACTAGCGGGGGGCCCTCTGGGGCCAACGTCCTGACTTTC. Protein product: CASSRTSGGPSGANVLTF.

The chain couples TRBV19 to TRBJ2-1, with 10 positions matching TRBD2. V lost 3 bases and J lost 0; bases outside the gene matches: 14. Germline CDR1 is LNHDA and CDR2 is SQIVND (reference sequence). CDR3 length: 20 residues. The chain's CDR3 is CASSIFGASGGPSSYNEQFF. DNA of the CDR3: TGTGCCAGTAGTATCTTCGGGGCTAGCGGGGGCCCAAGCTCCTACAATGAGCAGTTCTTC.

This chain joins TRBV28 and TRBJ2-5, with 7 bases that match TRBD2. The ends lost 3 bases at V and 1 base at J; junction bases unmatched: 17. CDR1 and CDR2 from the germline V gene are MDHEN and SYDVKM. This CDR3 is 19 amino acids long. The chain's CDR3 is CASSFLLGGASGFQETQYF. Written as DNA, the CDR3 is TGTGCCAGCAGTTTCTTGCTCGGTGGGGCTAGCGGATTCCAAGAGACCCAGTACTTC.

This chain connects TRBV7-9 to TRBJ1-2; D call uncertain. The CDR3 has 14 amino acids. Germline V gene data show CDR1 as SEHNR and CDR2 as FQNEAQ (reference sequence). Deletions cut 5 bases from V and 3 bases from J, with 13 bases between. The chain's CDR3 is CASSRETVYYGYTF. In DNA form, the CDR3 reads TGTGCCAGCAGCCGAGAAACAGTATACTATGGCTACACCTTC.

The CDR3 reads CASSVGTGDPYGYTF. CDR3 sequence (DNA): TGTGCCAGCAGCGTTGGGACAGGGGATCCCTATGGCTACACCTTC. This chain uses TRBV25-1 with TRBJ1-2, with 10 bases fitting TRBD1. CDR3 length: 15 residues. J gave up 4 bases and V 6 bases, and 8 bases lay outside the gene matches. The V gene's germline CDR1 is MGHDK and CDR2 SYGVNS.

V and J are TRBV19 and TRBJ1-6, with D unresolved. The V gene's germline CDR1 is LNHDA and CDR2 SQIVND (reference sequence). Deletions cut 5 bases from V and 9 bases from J, with 8 bases between. The CDR3 contains 12 residues. The CDR3 here is CASSVGLSPLHF. CDR3 sequence (DNA): TGTGCCAGTAGTGTTGGGCTTTCACCCCTCCACTTT.

V is TRBV5-1 and J is TRBJ2-3, with D possibly matching TRBD1 (5 bases). The length of the CDR3 is 17 residues. V was cut by 10 bases and J by 0 bases, with 24 bases left in between. From germline, CDR1 is SGHRS and CDR2 YFSETQ. CDR3 DNA: TGCGCCCTCTACCTCGGACACTTGAAACCTAGCACAGATACGCAGTATTTT. Translation: CALYLGHLKPSTDTQYF.

The chain uses TRBV29-1 and TRBJ1-2; TRBD1 agrees at 8 bases. The V and J ends lost 3 bases and 1 base, in that order; junction bases with no gene match: 7. The CDR3 loop spans 15 amino acids. Germline CDR1 reads SQVTM; CDR2 reads ANQGSEA. This CDR3 is CSVEKQGGDNYGYTF. CDR3 DNA sequence: TGCAGCGTTGAGAAACAGGGGGGGGATAACTATGGCTACACCTTC.